The source of this T cell receptor beta chain is a study of read filtering for tumor transcriptome and immune sequencing. The library was built from 400 ng RNA with molecular barcoded adaptors for alpha/delta and beta/gamma chains. MiXCR, run by TCRdb on the reads, gives a single entry per CDR3 protein. The table has 5,800 or so distinct CDR3 sequences, 21% seen once. To note about this clonotype: The conserved closing phenylalanine or tryptophan is absent in this CDR3, likely reflecting a read error.

V lost 4 bases and J lost 3, with 16 bases in between. The CDR3 is 15 residues long. Germline V gene lookup returns CDR1 SQVTM and CDR2 ANQGSEA. J is TRBJ2-1 and V is TRBV29-1; possibly TRBD2 for D (5 bases). Material for sequencing was a population of CD138-negative cells sorted from bone marrow. The TCR sequence derives from a donor aged 40 or older with multiple myeloma. CDR3 DNA sequence: TGCAGCGTTGCCCACGGACCAGCGGTCTACAATGAGCAGTTCCTC. Protein product: CSVAHGPAVYNEQFL.